A selection of T cell receptor beta chains follows, all from one sample in a study of beta chain features in type 1 diabetes. TCRdb keeps only in-frame clones here, not all; method: immunoSEQ multiplex PCR. The sample holds some 180,000 clones; about 13% are singletons and the top ten take 0.62%. Sequencing was performed on central memory CD4+ T cells from blood. Receptor source: a woman aged 18-29 years in good health. The CDR3 runs from the conserved cysteine through the conserved F or W. The D gene is left open where the match is weak. Size tells how often a clone was seen (once, few, many) or the class of an expanded clone, and some rows leave it out.

v_gene	j_gene	d_gene	abundance	CDR3aa	CDR3nt
TRBV21-1	TRBJ2-3	NA	NA	CASSARDKGEADTQYF	TGTGCCAGCAGCGCTCGTGACAAGGGAGAGGCAGATACGCAGTATTTT
TRBV7-2	TRBJ2-5	TRBD1	few	CASSADRVETQYF	TGTGCCAGCAGCGCGGACAGGGTGGAGACCCAGTACTTC
TRBV7-9	TRBJ1-2	TRBD1	few	CASSPGQGAGGYTF	TGTGCCAGCAGCCCTGGACAGGGGGCGGGTGGCTACACCTTC
TRBV7-9	TRBJ1-2	NA	NA	CASSLAPGNGYTF	TGTGCCAGCAGCTTAGCGCCAGGGAATGGCTACACCTTC
TRBV7-2	TRBJ2-2	TRBD2	NA	CASSPLRTSTGELFF	TGTGCCAGCAGCCCCCTCCGGACTAGCACCGGGGAGCTGTTTTTT
TRBV30	TRBJ2-7	TRBD2	NA	CAWSVRSGRAGYEQYF	TGTGCCTGGAGTGTCCGTAGCGGGAGGGCCGGCTACGAGCAGTACTTC
TRBV4-3	TRBJ2-6	NA	few	CASTLDSSGANVLTF	TGCGCCAGCACCCTCGACTCTTCTGGGGCCAACGTCCTGACTTTC
TRBV18	TRBJ1-5	NA	NA	CASSPSQQAANQPQHF	TGTGCCAGCTCACCATCGCAGCAGGCCGCTAATCAGCCCCAGCATTTT
TRBV5-4	TRBJ1-2	NA	NA	CASSFGGQYGYTF	TGTGCCAGCAGCTTTGGCGGCCAGTATGGCTACACCTTC
TRBV12-2	TRBJ2-7	NA	few	CASRLSSSGQPSYEQYF	TGTGCAAGTCGCTTGTCGTCTAGCGGACAACCTTCATACGAGCAGTACTTC
TRBV11-2	TRBJ2-1	TRBD1	NA	CASSLGQGASGEQFF	TGTGCCAGCAGCTTAGGACAGGGGGCTTCTGGTGAGCAGTTCTTC
TRBV7-9	TRBJ2-1	TRBD2	NA	CASSSVLAGGYNEQFF	TGTGCCAGCAGCTCAGTACTAGCGGGAGGCTACAATGAGCAGTTCTTC
TRBV7-3	TRBJ2-7	NA	NA	CASSRHSEQYF	TGTGCCAGCAGCCGACATTCCGAGCAGTACTTC
TRBV9	TRBJ1-3	TRBD1	NA	CASSATGTSGNTIYF	TGTGCCAGCAGCGCGACAGGGACCTCTGGAAACACCATATATTTT
TRBV2	TRBJ2-2	TRBD2	NA	CASTGTSGLTGELFF	TGTGCCAGTACCGGGACTAGCGGACTCACCGGGGAGCTGTTTTTT
TRBV5-1	TRBJ1-4	NA	few	CASSSRGGDEKLFF	TGCGCCAGCAGCTCGCGTGGGGGGGATGAAAAACTGTTTTTT
TRBV19	TRBJ1-5	NA	many	CASRRGQSNQPQHF	TGTGCCAGTAGACGAGGACAAAGCAATCAGCCCCAGCATTTT
TRBV2	TRBJ2-3	TRBD1	few	CASRDPGQITDTQYF	TGTGCCAGCAGAGACCCGGGACAGATCACAGATACGCAGTATTTT
TRBV20-1	TRBJ2-1	NA	NA	CSARDEQFF	TGCAGCGCGAGGGATGAGCAGTTCTTC
TRBV5-1	TRBJ2-1	TRBD2	NA	CASSPWTSGSLNEQFF	TGCGCCAGCAGCCCCTGGACTAGCGGGAGCCTCAATGAGCAGTTCTTC
TRBV25-1	TRBJ2-1	TRBD1	few	CASSEVGGQGLHEQFF	TGTGCCAGCAGTGAGGTTGGGGGACAGGGTTTGCATGAGCAGTTCTTC
TRBV7-9	TRBJ1-2	TRBD1	few	CASSPLGQGWDDGYTF	TGTGCCAGCAGCCCTCTGGGACAGGGGTGGGACGATGGCTACACCTTC
TRBV11-2	TRBJ2-5	TRBD1	once	CASSLTGTAYQETQYF	TGTGCCAGCAGCTTAACCGGGACAGCGTACCAAGAGACCCAGTACTTC
TRBV4-2	TRBJ1-2	NA	NA	CASSQEPAYGYTF	TGTGCCAGCAGCCAAGAACCTGCGTATGGCTACACCTTC
TRBV6-4	TRBJ2-7	TRBD2	few	CASSAETSGSYEQYF	TGTGCCAGCAGTGCCGAGACTAGCGGGAGCTACGAGCAGTACTTC
TRBV28	TRBJ2-7	NA	few	CASNSRAGSLYEQYF	TGTGCCAGCAACTCCAGGGCCGGGAGCCTCTACGAGCAGTACTTC
TRBV13	TRBJ1-1	NA	few	CASRRQQAMNTEAFF	TGTGCCAGCAGACGTCAACAGGCAATGAACACTGAAGCTTTCTTT
TRBV7-9	TRBJ1-2	TRBD1	few	CASSLGTVGYGYTF	TGTGCCAGCAGTCTCGGGACAGTCGGCTATGGCTACACCTTC
TRBV6-5	TRBJ1-1	NA	few	CASRRDGLNTEAFF	TGTGCCAGCAGACGCGACGGGTTGAACACTGAAGCTTTCTTT
TRBV7-2	TRBJ2-7	TRBD1	few	CASSLAGTGAYEQYF	TGTGCCAGCAGCTTAGCAGGGACAGGGGCCTACGAGCAGTACTTC
TRBV15	TRBJ2-2	TRBD1	NA	CATRNRKTGALTGELFF	TGTGCCACCAGGAACCGTAAGACAGGGGCTTTGACCGGGGAGCTGTTTTTT